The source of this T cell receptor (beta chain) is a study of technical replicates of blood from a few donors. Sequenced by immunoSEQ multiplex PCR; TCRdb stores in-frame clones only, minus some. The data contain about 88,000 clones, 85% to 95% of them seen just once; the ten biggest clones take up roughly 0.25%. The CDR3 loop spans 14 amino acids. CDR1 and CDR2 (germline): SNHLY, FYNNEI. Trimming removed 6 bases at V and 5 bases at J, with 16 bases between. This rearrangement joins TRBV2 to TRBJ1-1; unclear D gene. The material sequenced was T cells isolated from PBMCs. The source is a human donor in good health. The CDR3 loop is CASSAGLLKTEAFF. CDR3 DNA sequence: TGTGCCAGCAGCGCTGGCCTTTTAAAAACTGAAGCTTTCTTT.